This T cell receptor beta chain was retrieved from a study of cytomegalovirus exposure and HLA in healthy donors. The study, taken as a whole, reports: Segments of the TCR beta V type were, in most cases, productive about 87% or about 30% of the time in an earlier analysis.

In the case of this clone: Its matching antigen is unknown. This sample also contains other DNA sequences that code for the same CDR3.

V lost 0 bases to trimming and J lost 8 bases, with 10 bases between them. This CDR3 spans 12 amino acids. CDR1 and CDR2 from the germline V gene are GTSNPN and SVGIG (reference sequence). The PCR employed 60 Vbeta primers together with 13 Jbeta primers. Only in-frame clones appear in the TCRdb table, and some are missing; sequencing was by immunoSEQ multiplex PCR. This sample's table reports 100,000 to 150,000 clones. This chain joins TRBV30 and TRBJ1-1; unclear D gene. Sequences were obtained from PBMCs. This sequence originates from a man under 40 in good health and CMV-seronegative. Here the CDR3 reads CAWSVYTGEAFF. The CDR3 coding sequence is TGTGCCTGGAGTGTATACACCGGGGAAGCTTTCTTT.